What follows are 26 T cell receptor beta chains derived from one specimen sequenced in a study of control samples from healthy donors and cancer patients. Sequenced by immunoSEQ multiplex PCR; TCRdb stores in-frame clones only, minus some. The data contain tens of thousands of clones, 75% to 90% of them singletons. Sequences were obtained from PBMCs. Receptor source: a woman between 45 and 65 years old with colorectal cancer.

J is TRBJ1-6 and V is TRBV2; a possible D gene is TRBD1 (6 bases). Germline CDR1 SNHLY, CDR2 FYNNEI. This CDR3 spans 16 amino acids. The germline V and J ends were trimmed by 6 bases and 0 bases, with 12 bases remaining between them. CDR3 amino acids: CASRGQPSSYNSPLHF. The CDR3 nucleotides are TGTGCCAGCAGGGGACAACCGAGCTCCTATAATTCACCCCTCCACTTT. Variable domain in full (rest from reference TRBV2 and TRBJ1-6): EPEVTQTPSHQVTQMGQEVILRCVPISNHLYFYWYRQILGQKVEFLVSFYNNEISEKSEIFDDQFSVERPDGSNFTLKIRSTKLEDSAMYFCASRGQPSSYNSPLHFGNGTRLTVT.

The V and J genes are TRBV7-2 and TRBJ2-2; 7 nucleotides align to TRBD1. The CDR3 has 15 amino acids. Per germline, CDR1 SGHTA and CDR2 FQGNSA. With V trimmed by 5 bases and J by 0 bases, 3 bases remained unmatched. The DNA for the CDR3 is TGTGCCAGCAGCCACAGGGGTACGAACACCGGGGAGCTGTTTTTT. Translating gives CASSHRGTNTGELFF.

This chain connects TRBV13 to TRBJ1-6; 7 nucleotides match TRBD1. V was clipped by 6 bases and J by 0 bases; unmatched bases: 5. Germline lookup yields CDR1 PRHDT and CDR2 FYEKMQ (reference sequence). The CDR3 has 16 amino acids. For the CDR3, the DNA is TGTGCCAGCAGAAGACAGGGACCCTCCTATAATTCACCCCTCCACTTT. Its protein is CASRRQGPSYNSPLHF.

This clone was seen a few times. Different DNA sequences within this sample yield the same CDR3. The CDR3 reads CASSQGRVGNQPQHF. CDR3 coding DNA: TGCGCCAGCAGCCAAGGGAGGGTAGGGAACCAGCCCCAGCATTTT. The chain combines TRBV4-3 with TRBJ1-5; D is uncertain. Germline CDR1 LGHNA, CDR2 YSLEER. This CDR3 comprises 15 residues. The V end was cut by 1 base, the J end by 7 bases, with 14 bases between.

CDR3 sequence (DNA): TGTGCCATCAGTGAGAAGTCGGGGGGGCAGGAGACCCAGTACTTC. This codes for CAISEKSGGQETQYF. The chain recombines TRBV10-3 with TRBJ2-5, with 8 bases lining up with TRBD2. This CDR3 region has 15 residues. V lost 2 bases, J lost 5 bases, and 7 bases stayed unmatched. The germline V gene encodes CDR1 ENHRY and CDR2 SYGVKD.

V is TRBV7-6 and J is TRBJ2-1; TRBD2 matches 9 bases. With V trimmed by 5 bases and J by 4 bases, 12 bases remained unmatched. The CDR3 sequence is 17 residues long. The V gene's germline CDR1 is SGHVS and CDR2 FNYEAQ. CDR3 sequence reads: CASSSGGPSRRYNEQFF. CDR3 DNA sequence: TGTGCCAGCAGCAGCGGGGGGCCCTCGCGAAGATACAATGAGCAGTTCTTC.

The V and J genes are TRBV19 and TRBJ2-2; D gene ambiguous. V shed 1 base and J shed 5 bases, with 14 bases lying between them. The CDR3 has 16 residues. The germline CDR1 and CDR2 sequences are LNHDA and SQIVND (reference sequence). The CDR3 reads CASSIVGRVTTGELFF. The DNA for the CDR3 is TGTGCCAGTAGTATAGTAGGAAGGGTGACAACCGGGGAGCTGTTTTTT.

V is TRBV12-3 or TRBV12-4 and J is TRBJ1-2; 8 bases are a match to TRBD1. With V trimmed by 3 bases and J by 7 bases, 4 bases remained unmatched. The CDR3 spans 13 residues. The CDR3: CASSLGRGRGYTF. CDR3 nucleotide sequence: TGTGCCAGCAGTTTGGGCAGGGGGCGTGGCTACACCTTC.

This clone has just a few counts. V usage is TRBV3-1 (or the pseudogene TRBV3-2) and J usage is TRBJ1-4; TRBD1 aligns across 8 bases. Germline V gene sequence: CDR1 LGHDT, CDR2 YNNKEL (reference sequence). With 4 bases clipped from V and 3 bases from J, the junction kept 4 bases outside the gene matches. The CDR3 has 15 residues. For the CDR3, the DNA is TGTGCCAGCAGCCTTACAGGGGGATCTAATGAAAAACTGTTTTTT. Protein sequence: CASSLTGGSNEKLFF.

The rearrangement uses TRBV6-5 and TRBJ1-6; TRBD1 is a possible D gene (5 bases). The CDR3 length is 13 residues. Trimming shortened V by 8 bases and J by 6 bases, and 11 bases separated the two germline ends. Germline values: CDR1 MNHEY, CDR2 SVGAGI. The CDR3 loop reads CASRQGSNSPLHF. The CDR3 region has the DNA TGTGCCAGCCGGCAGGGTAGTAATTCACCCCTCCACTTT.

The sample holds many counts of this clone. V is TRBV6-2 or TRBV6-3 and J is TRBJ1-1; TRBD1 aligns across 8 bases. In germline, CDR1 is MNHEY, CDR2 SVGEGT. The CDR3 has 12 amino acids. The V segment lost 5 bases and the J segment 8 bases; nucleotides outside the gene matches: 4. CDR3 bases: TGTGCCAGCAGTACTACAGGGGGGGAAGCTTTCTTT. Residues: CASSTTGGEAFF.

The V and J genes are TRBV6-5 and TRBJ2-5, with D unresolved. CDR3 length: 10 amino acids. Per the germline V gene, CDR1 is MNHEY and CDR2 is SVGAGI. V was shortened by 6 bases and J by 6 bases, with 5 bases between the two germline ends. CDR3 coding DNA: TGTGCCAGCAGGGGAAAGACCCAGTACTTC. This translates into CASRGKTQYF.

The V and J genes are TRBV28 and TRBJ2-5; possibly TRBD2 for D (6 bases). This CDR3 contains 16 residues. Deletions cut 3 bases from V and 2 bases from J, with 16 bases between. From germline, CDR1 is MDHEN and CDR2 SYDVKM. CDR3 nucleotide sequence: TGTGCCAGCAGTTTGGGATTGGGGCGGGGTCAAGAGACCCAGTACTTC. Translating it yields CASSLGLGRGQETQYF.

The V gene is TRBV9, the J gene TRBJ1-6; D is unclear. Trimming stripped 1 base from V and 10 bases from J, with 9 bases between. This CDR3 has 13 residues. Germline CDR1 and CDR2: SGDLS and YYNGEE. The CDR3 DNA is TGTGCCAGCAGCGTAAACGGGGAGTCACCCCTCCACTTT. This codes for CASSVNGESPLHF.

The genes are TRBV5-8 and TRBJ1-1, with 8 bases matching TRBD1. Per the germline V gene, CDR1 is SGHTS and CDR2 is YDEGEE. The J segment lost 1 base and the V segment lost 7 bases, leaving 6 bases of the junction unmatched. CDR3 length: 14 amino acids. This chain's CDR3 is CASPRGRRNTEAFF. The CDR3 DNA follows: TGTGCCAGCCCCAGGGGGCGGAGGAACACTGAAGCTTTCTTT. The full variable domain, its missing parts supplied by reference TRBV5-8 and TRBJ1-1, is EAGVTQSPTHLIKTRGQQATLRCSPISGHTSVYWYQQALGLGLQFLLWYDEGEERNRGNFPPRFSGRQFPNYSSELNVNALELEDSALYLCASPRGRRNTEAFFGQGTRLTVV.

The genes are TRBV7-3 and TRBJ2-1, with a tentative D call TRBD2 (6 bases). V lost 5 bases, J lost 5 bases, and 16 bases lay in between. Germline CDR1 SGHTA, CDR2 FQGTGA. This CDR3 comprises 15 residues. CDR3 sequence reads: CASSPAGLVHNEQFF. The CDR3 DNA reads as TGTGCCAGCAGCCCGGCGGGACTCGTCCACAATGAGCAGTTCTTC.

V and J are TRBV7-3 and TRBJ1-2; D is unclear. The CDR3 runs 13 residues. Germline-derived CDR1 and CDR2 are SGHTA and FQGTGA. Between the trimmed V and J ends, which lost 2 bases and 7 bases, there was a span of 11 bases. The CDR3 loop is CASSLGSGVGYTF. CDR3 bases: TGTGCCAGCAGCTTAGGAAGTGGGGTTGGCTACACCTTC. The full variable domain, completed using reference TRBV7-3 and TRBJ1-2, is GAGVSQTPSNKVTEKGKYVELRCDPISGHTALYWYRQSLGQGPEFLIYFQGTGAADDSGLPNDRFFAVRPEGSVSTLKIQRTERGDSAVYLCASSLGSGVGYTFGSGTRLTVV.

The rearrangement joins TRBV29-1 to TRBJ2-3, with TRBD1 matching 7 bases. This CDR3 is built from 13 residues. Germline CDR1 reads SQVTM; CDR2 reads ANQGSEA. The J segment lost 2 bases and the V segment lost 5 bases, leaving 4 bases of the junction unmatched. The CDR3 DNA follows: TGCAGCGTTAAGACAGGGAACACAGATACGCAGTATTTT. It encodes CSVKTGNTDTQYF.

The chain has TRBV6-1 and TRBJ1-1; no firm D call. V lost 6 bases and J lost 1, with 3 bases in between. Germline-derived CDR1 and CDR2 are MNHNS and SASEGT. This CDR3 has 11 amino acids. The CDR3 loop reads CASRTNTEAFF. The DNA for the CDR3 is TGTGCCAGCAGGACGAACACTGAAGCTTTCTTT.

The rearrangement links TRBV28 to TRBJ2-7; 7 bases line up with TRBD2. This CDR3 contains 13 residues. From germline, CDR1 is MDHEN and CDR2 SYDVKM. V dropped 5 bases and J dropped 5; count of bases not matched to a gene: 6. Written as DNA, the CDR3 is TGTGCCAGCAGTCAATTAGCGGGTGACGAGCAGTACGTC. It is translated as CASSQLAGDEQYV.

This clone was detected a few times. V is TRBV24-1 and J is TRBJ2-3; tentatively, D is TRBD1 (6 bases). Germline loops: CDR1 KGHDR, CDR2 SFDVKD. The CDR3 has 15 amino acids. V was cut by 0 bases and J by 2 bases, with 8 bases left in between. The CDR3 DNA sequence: TGTGCCACCAGTGATTTGAGGACAGACACAGATACGCAGTATTTT. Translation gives CATSDLRTDTDTQYF.

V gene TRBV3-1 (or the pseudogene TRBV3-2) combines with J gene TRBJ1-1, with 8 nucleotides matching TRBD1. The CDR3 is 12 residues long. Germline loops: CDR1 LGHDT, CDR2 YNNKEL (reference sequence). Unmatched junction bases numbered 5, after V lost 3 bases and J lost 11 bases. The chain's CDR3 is CASSQMTGAAFF. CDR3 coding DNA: TGTGCCAGCAGCCAGATGACAGGGGCGGCTTTCTTT.

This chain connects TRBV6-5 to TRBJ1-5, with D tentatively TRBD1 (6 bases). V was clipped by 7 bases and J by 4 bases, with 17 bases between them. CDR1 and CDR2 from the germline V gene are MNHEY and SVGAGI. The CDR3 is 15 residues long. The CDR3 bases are TGTGCCAGCAAGAGTGGCGGACAGATTAATCAGCCCCAGCATTTT. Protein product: CASKSGGQINQPQHF.

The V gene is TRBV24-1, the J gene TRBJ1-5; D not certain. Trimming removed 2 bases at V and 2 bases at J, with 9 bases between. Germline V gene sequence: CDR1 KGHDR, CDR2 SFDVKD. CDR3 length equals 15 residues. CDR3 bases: TGTGCCACCAGTGATTCAAGGAGCCGCAATCAGCCCCAGCATTTT. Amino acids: CATSDSRSRNQPQHF.

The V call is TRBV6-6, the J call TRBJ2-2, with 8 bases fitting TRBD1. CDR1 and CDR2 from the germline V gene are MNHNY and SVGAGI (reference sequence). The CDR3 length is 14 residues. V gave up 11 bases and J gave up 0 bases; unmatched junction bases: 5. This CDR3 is CAGRQGPNTGELFF. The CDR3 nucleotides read TGTGCCGGCCGACAGGGGCCGAACACCGGGGAGCTGTTTTTT.

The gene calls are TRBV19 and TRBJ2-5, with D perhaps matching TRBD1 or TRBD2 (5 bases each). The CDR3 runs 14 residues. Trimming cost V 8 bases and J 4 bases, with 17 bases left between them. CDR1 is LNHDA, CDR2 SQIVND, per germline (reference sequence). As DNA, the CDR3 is TGTGCCAGTGGGACGGGGCGACGAGGAGAGACCCAGTACTTC. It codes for CASGTGRRGETQYF.